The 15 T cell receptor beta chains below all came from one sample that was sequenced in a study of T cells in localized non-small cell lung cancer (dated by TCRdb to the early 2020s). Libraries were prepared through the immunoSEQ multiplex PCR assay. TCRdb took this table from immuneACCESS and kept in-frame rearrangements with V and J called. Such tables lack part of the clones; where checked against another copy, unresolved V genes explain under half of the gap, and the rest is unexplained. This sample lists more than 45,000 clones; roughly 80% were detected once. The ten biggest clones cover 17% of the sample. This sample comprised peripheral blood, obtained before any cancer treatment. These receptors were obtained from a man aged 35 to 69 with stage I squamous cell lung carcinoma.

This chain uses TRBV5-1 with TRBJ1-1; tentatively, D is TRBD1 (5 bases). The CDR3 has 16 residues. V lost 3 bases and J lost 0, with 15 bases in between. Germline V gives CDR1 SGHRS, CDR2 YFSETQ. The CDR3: CASSSVGGTMNTEAFF. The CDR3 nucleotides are TGCGCCAGCAGCTCCGTCGGGGGAACCATGAACACTGAAGCTTTCTTT.

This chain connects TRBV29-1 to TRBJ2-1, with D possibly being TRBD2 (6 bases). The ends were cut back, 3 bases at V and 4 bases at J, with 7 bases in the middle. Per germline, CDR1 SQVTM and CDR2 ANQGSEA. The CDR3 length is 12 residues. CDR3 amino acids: CSVEEGYNEQFF. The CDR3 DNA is TGCAGCGTTGAGGAGGGTTACAATGAGCAGTTCTTC.

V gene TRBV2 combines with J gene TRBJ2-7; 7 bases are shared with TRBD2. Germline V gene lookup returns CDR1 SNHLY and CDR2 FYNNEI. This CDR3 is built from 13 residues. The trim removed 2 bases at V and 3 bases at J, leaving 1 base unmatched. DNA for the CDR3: TGTGCCAGCAGTGAACGGGGGGTCTACGAGCAGTACTTC. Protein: CASSERGVYEQYF.

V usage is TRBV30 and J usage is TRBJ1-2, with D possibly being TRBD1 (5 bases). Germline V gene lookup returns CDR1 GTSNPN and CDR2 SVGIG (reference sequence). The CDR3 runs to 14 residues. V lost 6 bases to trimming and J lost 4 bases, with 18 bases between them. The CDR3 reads CACPLWGFGYGYTF. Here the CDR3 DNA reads TGTGCCTGCCCCCTCTGGGGGTTTGGCTATGGCTACACCTTC.

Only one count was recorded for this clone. The CDR3 region has the DNA TGTGCCAGCAGCCCGGGCCCGAGGGGGGAGCTGTTTTTT. This codes for CASSPGPRGELFF. The chain couples TRBV28 to TRBJ2-2; no clear D. V was trimmed by 6 bases and J by 8 bases, leaving 13 bases between them. This CDR3 has 13 residues. Per germline, CDR1 MDHEN and CDR2 SYDVKM.

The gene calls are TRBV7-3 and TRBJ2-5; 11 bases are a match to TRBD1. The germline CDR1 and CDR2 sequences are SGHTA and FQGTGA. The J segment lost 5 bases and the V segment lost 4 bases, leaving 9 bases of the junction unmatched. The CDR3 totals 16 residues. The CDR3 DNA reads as TGTGCCAGCAGCTCCGGGGACAGGGGGGACTGGGAGACCCAGTACTTC. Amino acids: CASSSGDRGDWETQYF.

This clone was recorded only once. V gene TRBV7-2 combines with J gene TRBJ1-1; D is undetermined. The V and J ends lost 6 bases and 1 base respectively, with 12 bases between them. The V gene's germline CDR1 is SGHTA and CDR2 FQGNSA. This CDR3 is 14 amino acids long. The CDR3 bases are TGTGCCAGCAGTCTAAGACGGGCGAACACTGAAGCTTTCTTT. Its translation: CASSLRRANTEAFF.

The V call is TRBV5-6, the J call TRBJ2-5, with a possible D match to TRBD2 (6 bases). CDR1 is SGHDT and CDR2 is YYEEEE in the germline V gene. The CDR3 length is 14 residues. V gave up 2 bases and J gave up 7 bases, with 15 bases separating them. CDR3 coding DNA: TGTGCCAGCAGCTTACCAAGACAAGCGGGGACCCAGTACTTC. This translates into CASSLPRQAGTQYF.

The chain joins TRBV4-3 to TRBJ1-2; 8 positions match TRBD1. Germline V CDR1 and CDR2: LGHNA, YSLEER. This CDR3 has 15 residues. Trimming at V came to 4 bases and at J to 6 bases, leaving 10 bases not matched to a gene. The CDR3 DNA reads TGCGCCAGCAGCCTCACCCGCGCAGGGGGCGATGGCTACACCTTC. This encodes CASSLTRAGGDGYTF.

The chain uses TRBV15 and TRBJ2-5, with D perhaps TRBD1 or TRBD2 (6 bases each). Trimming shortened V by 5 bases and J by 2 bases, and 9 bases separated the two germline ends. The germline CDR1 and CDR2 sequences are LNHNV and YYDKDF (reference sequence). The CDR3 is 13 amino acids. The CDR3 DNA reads TGTGCCACCAGCGGGGGGCCTCAAGAGACCCAGTACTTC. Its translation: CATSGGPQETQYF.

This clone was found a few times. DNA for the CDR3: TGTGCCAGCAGCTTACCCCGCGGGACATCAGCCTACGAGCAGTACTTC. Residues: CASSLPRGTSAYEQYF. This chain links TRBV7-9 with TRBJ2-7, with D perhaps given as TRBD1 or TRBD2 (6 bases each). Germline V gene data show CDR1 as SEHNR and CDR2 as FQNEAQ (reference sequence). V gave up 2 bases and J gave up 2 bases, with 16 bases separating them. The CDR3 has 16 amino acids.

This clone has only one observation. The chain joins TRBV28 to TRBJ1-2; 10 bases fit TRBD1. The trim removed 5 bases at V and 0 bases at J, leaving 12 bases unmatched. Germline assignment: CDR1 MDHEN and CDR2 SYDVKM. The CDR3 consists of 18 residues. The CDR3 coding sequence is TGTGCCAGCAGTCCCCCGGGACAGGGGTCCGAACCTAACTATGGCTACACCTTC. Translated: CASSPPGQGSEPNYGYTF.

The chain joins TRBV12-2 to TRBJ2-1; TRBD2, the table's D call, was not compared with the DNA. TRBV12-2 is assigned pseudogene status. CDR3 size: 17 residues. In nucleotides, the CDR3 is TGTGCAAGTCGCTTAGCGGGTCGAGCGGATTCCTACAATGAGCAGTTCTTC. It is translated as CASRLAGRADSYNEQFF.

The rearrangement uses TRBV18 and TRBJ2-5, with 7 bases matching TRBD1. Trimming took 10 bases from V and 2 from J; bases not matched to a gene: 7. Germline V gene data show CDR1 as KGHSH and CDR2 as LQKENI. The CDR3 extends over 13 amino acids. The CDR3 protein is CATTGTAQETQYF. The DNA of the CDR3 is TGTGCCACCACCGGGACAGCACAAGAGACCCAGTACTTC.

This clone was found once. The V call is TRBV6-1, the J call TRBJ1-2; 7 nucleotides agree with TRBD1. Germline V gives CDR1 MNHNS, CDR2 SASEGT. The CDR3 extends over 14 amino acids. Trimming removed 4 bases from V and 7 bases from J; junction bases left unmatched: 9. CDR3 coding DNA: TGTGCCAGCAGTGTTTCGACAGGGAGGGGTGGCTACACCTTC. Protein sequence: CASSVSTGRGGYTF.